Presented here are 21 T cell receptor beta chains from one specimen sequenced in a study of CXCR3-negative and CXCR3-positive naive CD8 T cells. 5' RACE with UMI labels generated the TRB cDNA libraries. TCRdb reprocessed the 5' RACE reads; each CDR3 protein has one entry and no DNA is given. The listing records 92,000 or so distinct CDR3 sequences. Sequenced material: naive CXCR3- CD8+ T cells from blood. Subset of the sample: CD45RO-CCR7+CD27+CD95- naive CD8+ T cells lacking CXCR3 (TNR3-). The receptors were sampled from a human donor in good health. Some clones in this sample may be carry-over from other donors' samples.

This rearrangement joins TRBV18 to TRBJ2-2; there is no DNA to check the TCRdb D call of TRBD1. CDR1 is KGHSH and CDR2 is LQKENI in the germline V gene. CDR3 size: 17 residues. This CDR3 reads CASSPAPGQLNTGELFF.

V gene TRBV29-1 combines with J gene TRBJ2-1. The CDR3 contains 16 residues. Germline V gene data show CDR1 as SQVTM and CDR2 as ANQGSEA. CDR3 amino acids: CSVVSVDLSSYNEQFF.

V is TRBV20-1 and J is TRBJ1-2. The CDR3 totals 13 residues. Germline assignment: CDR1 DFQATT and CDR2 SNEGSKA (reference sequence). The CDR3 loop reads CSARDSRNYGYTF.

The gene calls are TRBV30 and TRBJ2-1; TCRdb's D gene call, TRBD2, goes unchecked for lack of DNA. This CDR3 spans 15 amino acids. Per the germline V gene, CDR1 is GTSNPN and CDR2 is SVGIG (reference sequence). The CDR3 here is CAWSVVGLGSNEQFF.

The genes are TRBV12-3 or TRBV12-4 and TRBJ2-5; TCRdb's D call of TRBD2 is untestable without DNA. The CDR3 runs 20 residues. Here the CDR3 reads CASSTPGTSGIYPLEGTQYF.

The V and J genes are TRBV20-1 and TRBJ1-4; absent DNA, TCRdb's TRBD1 call cannot be checked. Germline V gene data show CDR1 as DFQATT and CDR2 as SNEGSKA (reference sequence). The CDR3 is made up of 21 amino acids. The CDR3 region is CSAYGDWTGEDARLTNEKVFF.

V and J are TRBV13 and TRBJ2-3. Per the germline V gene, CDR1 is PRHDT and CDR2 is FYEKMQ (reference sequence). The CDR3 sequence is 15 residues long. CDR3: CASSLFVSTPDTQYF.

The chain couples TRBV14 to TRBJ2-7; TCRdb calls TRBD1, which cannot be checked without DNA. CDR3 length: 17 residues. Germline V gene data show CDR1 as SGHDN and CDR2 as FVKESK. CDR3 sequence: CASSQVGQVSSSYEQYF.

The chain is built from TRBV20-1 and TRBJ2-5; TCRdb picks TRBD2, but there is no DNA to check that call. The CDR3 totals 16 residues. Germline assignment: CDR1 DFQATT and CDR2 SNEGSKA (reference sequence). CDR3 sequence: CSARGLAGGFHETQYF.

This chain uses TRBV4-3 with TRBJ2-2; TCRdb selects TRBD1, and the lack of DNA leaves this call unchecked. The CDR3 is 14 amino acids. Germline loops: CDR1 LGHNA, CDR2 YSLEER. CDR3 sequence: CASSHGQGPGELFF.

The chain links TRBV6-6 to TRBJ1-2; the D gene TCRdb calls, TRBD1, cannot be checked with no DNA. Germline CDR1 is MNHNY and CDR2 is SVGAGI (reference sequence). The CDR3 contains 17 residues. The CDR3: CASGERVIRGSNYGYTF.

The chain combines TRBV15 with TRBJ2-7; the TCRdb D gene call, TRBD2, has no DNA to confirm it. Germline lookup yields CDR1 LNHNV and CDR2 YYDKDF (reference sequence). The CDR3 spans 15 residues. CDR3 region: CASSSRTGRAYEQYF.

This chain connects TRBV9 to TRBJ2-6. CDR3 length equals 15 residues. The germline V gene encodes CDR1 SGDLS and CDR2 YYNGEE. CDR3: CASSGGGSGANVLTF.

The V and J genes are TRBV6-1 and TRBJ1-2; without DNA, the TCRdb call of TRBD1 cannot be checked. The V gene's germline CDR1 is MNHNS and CDR2 SASEGT. The CDR3 covers 14 residues. The CDR3: CASSVDRGDYGYTF.

The chain uses TRBV7-2 and TRBJ2-7; TCRdb's D call of TRBD1 is untestable without DNA. The germline CDR1 and CDR2 sequences are SGHTA and FQGNSA. This CDR3 spans 15 amino acids. CDR3 loop: CASSSGQGPTYEQYF.

J is TRBJ1-1 and V is TRBV7-9; TCRdb reports TRBD1, a call that lacks DNA to check it against. The CDR3 length is 13 residues. The germline gives CDR1 SEHNR, CDR2 FQNEAQ (reference sequence). The CDR3 protein is CASSFPGGTEAFF.

This rearrangement joins TRBV29-1 to TRBJ2-1; TCRdb's D call, TRBD1, is unchecked because there is no DNA. CDR1 is SQVTM and CDR2 is ANQGSEA in the germline V gene. This CDR3 is built from 15 residues. The chain's CDR3 is CSVPVDRGFSYEQFF.

The chain uses TRBV25-1 and TRBJ2-5. The germline V gene has CDR1 MGHDK and CDR2 SYGVNS. This CDR3 has 14 residues. The CDR3 sequence is CASSEWATSETQYF.

V gene TRBV28 combines with J gene TRBJ1-5; the TCRdb call, TRBD1, lacks DNA for checking. The CDR3 is made up of 14 amino acids. From germline, CDR1 is MDHEN and CDR2 SYDVKM. CDR3 loop: CASSPDLINQPQHF.

The gene calls are TRBV7-9 and TRBJ2-7. The CDR3 is made up of 13 amino acids. Germline V lookup: CDR1 SEHNR, CDR2 FQNEAQ (reference sequence). The CDR3 loop reads CASTGLSSYEQYF.

The chain carries TRBV11-2 and TRBJ1-1; the TRBD1 assignment by TCRdb is unverifiable without DNA. CDR1 SGHAT and CDR2 FQNNGV come from the germline V gene. The CDR3 is made up of 13 amino acids. CDR3 loop: CASSLATGWEAFF.